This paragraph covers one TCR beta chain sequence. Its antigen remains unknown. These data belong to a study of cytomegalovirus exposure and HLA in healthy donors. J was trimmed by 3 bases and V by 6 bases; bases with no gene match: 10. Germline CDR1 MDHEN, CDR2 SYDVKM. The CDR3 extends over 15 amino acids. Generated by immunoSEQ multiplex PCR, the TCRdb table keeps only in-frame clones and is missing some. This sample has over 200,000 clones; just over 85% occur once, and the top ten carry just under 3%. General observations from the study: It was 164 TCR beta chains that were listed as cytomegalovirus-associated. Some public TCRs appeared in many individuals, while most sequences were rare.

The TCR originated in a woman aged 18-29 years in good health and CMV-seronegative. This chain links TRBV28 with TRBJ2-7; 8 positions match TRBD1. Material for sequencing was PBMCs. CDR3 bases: TGTGCCAGCAGCTTGGTTGACAGGGGTAACTACGAGCAGTACTTC. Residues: CASSLVDRGNYEQYF.